What follows are 22 T cell receptor beta chains derived from one specimen sequenced in a study of response to subunit inactivated influenza vaccine (dated by TCRdb to 2016 to 2019). Receptors were amplified or captured by RT-PCR. The data were produced on an Illumina HiSeq 2500. The public reads were run again by TCRdb, first through fastp at Q25 and then through MiXCR, and only productive beta chains were kept. Here each entry gathers all rows of one CDR3 protein and keeps the most common genes and DNA. The sample yields about 190,000 distinct CDR3 sequences; under 15% were counted once. Of the sample, 26% falls within the top ten clones. This material consisted of CD8+ T cells sorted from PBMCs, taken less than 6 days after vaccination. The receptors originated from a man aged 50 to 59 who received an inactivated influenza vaccine. Donor details come from another sample of the same person, matched by shared clones.

The chain joins TRBV27 to TRBJ2-3, with TRBD2 identical over 9 bases. With 8 bases clipped from V and 4 bases from J, the junction kept 16 bases outside the gene matches. The CDR3 has 17 amino acids. Germline-derived CDR1 and CDR2 are MNHEY and SMNVEV (reference sequence). The CDR3 nucleotides read TGTGCCAGCCATCCCTATCGCCAGCGGGAGGAATCAGATACGCAGTATTTT. Amino acids: CASHPYRQREESDTQYF.

A few counts support this clonotype. This chain links TRBV18 with TRBJ2-1; 9 bases line up with TRBD1. The CDR3 is made up of 15 amino acids. Germline lookup yields CDR1 KGHSH and CDR2 LQKENI. Germline trimming cut 6 bases from V and 3 bases from J; bases unmatched to any gene: 6. CDR3 protein: CASSETGGGYNEQFF. For the CDR3, the DNA is TGTGCCAGCTCGGAAACAGGGGGCGGCTACAATGAGCAGTTCTTC.

The chain has TRBV27 and TRBJ2-2, with TRBD2 identical over 11 bases. The J segment lost 4 bases and the V segment lost 5 bases, leaving 12 bases of the junction unmatched. Germline CDR1 MNHEY, CDR2 SMNVEV (reference sequence). The length of the CDR3 is 18 residues. The CDR3 DNA sequence: TGTGCCAGCAGTCCGATTACTGTTAGCGGGGGGGCCACCGGGGAGCTGTTTTTT. This sequence encodes CASSPITVSGGATGELFF.

This clonotype was counted ten times or more. V and J are TRBV5-1 and TRBJ2-1, with TRBD2 identical over 8 bases. The CDR3 sequence is 15 residues long. Germline V lookup: CDR1 SGHRS, CDR2 YFSETQ. Trimming took 4 bases from V and 5 from J; bases not matched to a gene: 8. CDR3 protein: CASSPIIGGDNEQFF. DNA of the CDR3: TGCGCCAGCAGCCCAATTATCGGGGGGGACAATGAGCAGTTCTTC.

The rearrangement links TRBV7-9 to TRBJ2-1, with no clear D. CDR1 is SEHNR, CDR2 FQNEAQ, per germline (reference sequence). This CDR3 is built from 9 residues. V was cut by 5 bases and J by 9 bases, with 2 bases left in between. CDR3 residues: CASSREQFF. DNA for the CDR3: TGTGCCAGCAGCCGTGAGCAGTTCTTC.

The chain links TRBV2 to TRBJ1-5; D remains ambiguous. V was shortened by 7 bases and J by 0 bases, with 7 bases between the two germline ends. The CDR3 spans 13 residues. CDR1 and CDR2 from the germline V gene are SNHLY and FYNNEI. CDR3 DNA: TGTGCCAGCAAGGAAGCTAGCAATCAGCCCCAGCATTTT. This translates into CASKEASNQPQHF. Using reference TRBV2 and TRBJ1-5 for the parts outside the CDR3, the full variable domain is EPEVTQTPSHQVTQMGQEVILRCVPISNHLYFYWYRQILGQKVEFLVSFYNNEISEKSEIFDDQFSVERPDGSNFTLKIRSTKLEDSAMYFCASKEASNQPQHFGDGTRLSIL.

This clonotype occurred a few times. The V and J genes are TRBV6-1 and TRBJ2-1; 7 bases align to TRBD2. The V gene's germline CDR1 is MNHNS and CDR2 SASEGT. There are 16 residues in the CDR3. The trim removed 4 bases at V and 6 bases at J, leaving 12 bases unmatched. CDR3 amino acids: CASSVSFGAGTNEQFF. In DNA form, the CDR3 reads TGTGCCAGCAGTGTGTCTTTTGGAGCGGGAACCAATGAGCAGTTCTTC.

The chain uses TRBV5-1 and TRBJ2-7; unclear D gene. This CDR3 has 14 residues. V was clipped by 1 base and J by 1 base, with 9 bases between them. Per the germline V gene, CDR1 is SGHRS and CDR2 is YFSETQ. The CDR3 protein is CASSLWESSYEQYF. The DNA of the CDR3 is TGCGCCAGCAGCTTGTGGGAATCATCCTACGAGCAGTACTTC.

There are a few counts of this clonotype. The V call is TRBV9, the J call TRBJ2-7, with D possibly being TRBD2 (6 bases). V lost 3 bases to trimming and J lost 0 bases, with 13 bases between them. There are 15 residues in the CDR3. Germline V gene lookup returns CDR1 SGDLS and CDR2 YYNGEE. The CDR3 DNA follows: TGTGCCAGCAGCGCGGGGACTCACAGCTCCTACGAGCAGTACTTC. Protein sequence: CASSAGTHSSYEQYF.

This clonotype was counted a few times. The V call is TRBV11-2, the J call TRBJ2-7; 8 bases are shared with TRBD2. The CDR3 contains 16 residues. J gave up 3 bases and V 4 bases, and 11 bases lay outside the gene matches. From germline, CDR1 is SGHAT and CDR2 FQNNGV. In nucleotides, the CDR3 is TGTGCCAGCAGCTCCGCTTCGGGAGGGGCGTTCTACGAGCAGTACTTC. Its protein is CASSSASGGAFYEQYF.

This clonotype was detected a few times. The chain employs TRBV12-3 or TRBV12-4 and TRBJ1-5; D possibly corresponds to TRBD1 (6 bases). Trimming took 3 bases from V and 3 from J, leaving 12 bases between them. The CDR3 covers 15 residues. CDR3 nucleotide sequence: TGTGCCAGCAGTTTGCTTTCAGGGGCCAATCAGCCCCAGCATTTT. Translating gives CASSLLSGANQPQHF.

The sample holds a few counts of this clonotype. This chain uses TRBV30 with TRBJ2-7, with D maybe TRBD1 (6 bases). Germline V gives CDR1 GTSNPN, CDR2 SVGIG (reference sequence). The V gene lost 2 bases and the J gene lost 6 bases, with 14 bases spanning the gap. This CDR3 is built from 13 residues. In DNA, the CDR3 is TGTGCCTGGAGTTACACTCGGACAGCCGAGCAGTACTTC. Its protein product is CAWSYTRTAEQYF.

V usage is TRBV4-3 and J usage is TRBJ2-7; 8 bases match TRBD2. The CDR3 is made up of 15 amino acids. Trimming removed 0 bases from V and 2 bases from J; junction bases left unmatched: 3. From germline, CDR1 is LGHNA and CDR2 YSLEER. The CDR3 sequence is CASSQDRAGAYEQYF. In DNA, the CDR3 is TGCGCCAGCAGCCAAGATCGAGCGGGAGCCTACGAGCAGTACTTC.

The CDR3 DNA reads as TGTGCCAGCAGTTTATGGGCTAGCGGGAACAATGAGCAGTTCTTC. Amino acids: CASSLWASGNNEQFF. The rearrangement joins TRBV27 to TRBJ2-1, with 9 bases identical to TRBD2. The CDR3 is 15 residues long. The J segment lost 5 bases and the V segment lost 1 base, leaving 3 bases of the junction unmatched. From germline, CDR1 is MNHEY and CDR2 SMNVEV (reference sequence).

V usage is TRBV9 and J usage is TRBJ2-1, with D tentatively TRBD2 (5 bases). CDR1 is SGDLS, CDR2 YYNGEE, per germline. V was shortened by 0 bases and J by 3 bases, with 7 bases between the two germline ends. This CDR3 is 14 amino acids long. This chain's CDR3 is CASSVGADYNEQFF. As DNA, the CDR3 is TGTGCCAGCAGCGTAGGAGCGGACTACAATGAGCAGTTCTTC.

This clonotype was observed a handful of times. DNA of the CDR3: TGTGCCAGCAGTGAAACACTCTCCTACGAGCAGTACTTC. Protein sequence: CASSETLSYEQYF. The chain joins TRBV2 to TRBJ2-7, with unresolved D. Germline CDR1 is SNHLY and CDR2 is FYNNEI. The CDR3 is made up of 13 amino acids. V lost 2 bases to trimming and J lost 0 bases, with 5 bases between them.

This clonotype was counted a few times. The CDR3 loop reads CASSTLDSGEQYF. The CDR3 DNA is TGTGCCAGCAGTACCTTAGATTCGGGCGAGCAGTACTTC. V and J are TRBV12-3 or TRBV12-4 and TRBJ2-7; no definite D call. V lost 5 bases and J 6 bases, leaving 14 bases between the germline ends. The CDR3 consists of 13 residues.

This clonotype appeared a few times. The V and J genes are TRBV7-2 and TRBJ2-7; D gene uncertain. The CDR3 consists of 16 residues. V was shortened by 4 bases and J by 2 bases, with 18 bases between the two germline ends. The germline CDR1 and CDR2 sequences are SGHTA and FQGNSA. CDR3 residues: CASSSRWQRVPYEQYF. The CDR3 DNA reads TGTGCCAGCAGCTCCCGGTGGCAACGAGTCCCCTACGAGCAGTACTTC.

V gene TRBV30 combines with J gene TRBJ2-1; TRBD1 or TRBD2 may be the D gene (5 bases each). This CDR3 has 14 residues. V shed 0 bases and J shed 6 bases, with 12 bases lying between them. Germline V gene data show CDR1 as GTSNPN and CDR2 as SVGIG (reference sequence). The chain's CDR3 is CAWSVGAGGNEQFF. In nucleotides, the CDR3 is TGTGCCTGGAGTGTAGGGGCCGGAGGCAATGAGCAGTTCTTC.

The chain combines TRBV20-1 with TRBJ2-1; 10 nucleotides line up with TRBD2. The CDR3 totals 15 residues. CDR1 and CDR2 from the germline V gene are DFQATT and SNEGSKA (reference sequence). The V segment lost 3 bases and the J segment 4 bases; nucleotides outside the gene matches: 6. CDR3 nucleotide sequence: TGCAGTGCTAGGGGCCTAGCGGGGGAATACAATGAGCAGTTCTTC. It specifies CSARGLAGEYNEQFF.

This clonotype was seen a few times. This chain joins TRBV4-3 and TRBJ1-3, with TRBD1 matching over 10 bases. The CDR3 loop spans 16 amino acids. The J segment lost 3 bases and the V segment lost 0 bases, leaving 2 bases of the junction unmatched. CDR1 and CDR2 (germline): LGHNA, YSLEER. The CDR3 here is CASSQDGQGVGNTIYF. As DNA, the CDR3 is TGCGCCAGCAGCCAAGACGGACAGGGGGTTGGAAACACCATATATTTT.

This clonotype was detected a few times. The chain joins TRBV5-1 to TRBJ2-1, with 14 bases lining up with TRBD2. This CDR3 is built from 16 residues. CDR1 is SGHRS, CDR2 YFSETQ, per germline. J was trimmed by 7 bases and V by 4 bases; bases with no gene match: 7. CDR3 bases: TGCGCCAGCAGCCTTACGGGACTAGCGGGGGCAAATGAGCAGTTCTTC. Translation gives CASSLTGLAGANEQFF.